Reported below is one TCR beta chain. Its antigen is not identified. These data come from a study of shared clonotypes between healthy human individuals. Study information: Each donor contributed plates that comprised three CD4 naive, three CD4 memory, two CD8 naive and one CD8 memory.

TCRdb keeps only in-frame clones here, not all; method: immunoSEQ multiplex PCR. The profile shows more than 2 million clones, over 85% of them singletons. General study points: Sequencing depth was predicted to influence how clonotypes are shared among donors.

This CDR3 is built from 14 residues. CDR1 is MNHEY and CDR2 is SMNVEV in the germline V gene (reference sequence). V dropped 5 bases and J dropped 8 bases, with 16 bases sitting between them. Positive CCR7 selection of CD45RO-negative cells yielded the naive CD8 cells, and terminally differentiated effector memory CD45RA+ cells were excluded. Sequencing input: naive CD8+ T cells from PBMCs. The receptor was derived from a man between 18 and 35 years old in good health. Some clones in this sample may be carry-over from other donors' samples. The V gene is TRBV27, the J gene TRBJ2-1; perhaps D is TRBD1 or TRBD2 (5 bases each). CDR3 loop: CASSTRGQDYEQFF. DNA for the CDR3: TGTGCCAGCAGTACAAGGGGCCAGGACTATGAGCAGTTCTTC.